Each of the 7 T cell receptor beta chains below was sequenced from the same sample in a study of T cell changes during pregnancy in multiple sclerosis. Generated by immunoSEQ multiplex PCR, the TCRdb table keeps only in-frame clones and is missing some. The table shows 40,000 to 50,000 clones, with 70% to 90% occurring only once. Source: CD4+ T cells from peripheral blood mononuclear cells, taken in the first trimester of pregnancy. The receptors derive from a female donor with multiple sclerosis, enrolled in a pregnancy study.

The chain uses TRBV2 and TRBJ2-5; TRBD1 is a possible D gene (6 bases). The CDR3 loop spans 13 amino acids. V was cut by 6 bases and J by 2 bases, with 10 bases left in between. Per the germline V gene, CDR1 is SNHLY and CDR2 is FYNNEI. CDR3 region: CASRGTSQETQYF. In DNA, the CDR3 is TGTGCCAGCAGAGGGACATCGCAAGAGACCCAGTACTTC.

The genes are TRBV27 and TRBJ2-1; 14 nucleotides match TRBD2. There are 17 residues in the CDR3. The V and J ends lost 1 base and 7 bases, in that order; junction bases with no gene match: 6. CDR1 and CDR2 from the germline V gene are MNHEY and SMNVEV (reference sequence). In DNA, the CDR3 is TGTGCCAGCAGTTTATTAAGGGGACTAGCGGGAGCTAATGAGCAGTTCTTC. Amino acids: CASSLLRGLAGANEQFF.

The chain couples TRBV5-1 to TRBJ2-1, with 9 positions matching TRBD2. The ends lost 0 bases at V and 3 bases at J; junction bases unmatched: 10. The germline V gene has CDR1 SGHRS and CDR2 YFSETQ. The CDR3 extends over 18 amino acids. The CDR3 here is CASSLVPFSAGGYNEQFF. CDR3 coding DNA: TGCGCCAGCAGCTTGGTCCCCTTTTCAGCGGGAGGCTACAATGAGCAGTTCTTC.

This chain joins TRBV5-4 and TRBJ1-5; D call uncertain. V gave up 3 bases and J gave up 4 bases, with 8 bases separating them. Germline CDR1 SGHNT, CDR2 YYREEE (reference sequence). The CDR3 runs 13 residues. CDR3 sequence reads: CASSSDMNQPQHF. The DNA of the CDR3 is TGTGCCAGCAGCTCTGACATGAATCAGCCCCAGCATTTT.

The chain combines TRBV14 with TRBJ2-3; 10 bases are a match to TRBD2. The CDR3 has 18 amino acids. V dropped 4 bases and J dropped 0; count of bases not matched to a gene: 10. Looked up from germline, CDR1 is SGHDN and CDR2 is FVKESK. CDR3 DNA sequence: TGTGCCAGCAGCCCTCGACCTAGCGGGAGAACTAGCACAGATACGCAGTATTTT. Amino acid sequence: CASSPRPSGRTSTDTQYF.

This clone was recorded only once. In DNA form, the CDR3 reads TGTGCCAGCAGCCGTTCTAGCGGGAAGTCGGATACGCAGTATTTT. Translation gives CASSRSSGKSDTQYF. The genes are TRBV7-3 and TRBJ2-3, with 9 bases identical to TRBD2. Trimming took 5 bases from V and 6 from J; bases not matched to a gene: 9. This CDR3 spans 15 amino acids. The germline CDR1 and CDR2 sequences are SGHTA and FQGTGA.

This clone was seen only once. The chain employs TRBV27 and TRBJ2-2, with 12 bases that match TRBD2. CDR1 is MNHEY and CDR2 is SMNVEV in the germline V gene (reference sequence). CDR3 size: 16 residues. Germline trimming cut 7 bases from V and 6 bases from J; bases unmatched to any gene: 9. CDR3 bases: TGTGCCAGCAACCGATTGACTAGCGGGAGACCCGGGGAGCTGTTTTTT. Its translation: CASNRLTSGRPGELFF.